This T cell receptor beta chain derives from a study of T cells after yellow fever vaccination. Regarding this clonotype: Its cognate antigen is unknown.

Germline CDR1 is SGHDN and CDR2 is FVKESK. V dropped 1 base and J dropped 1 base, with 8 bases sitting between them. The CDR3 is 15 residues long. 5'RACE template switching added a universal primer site and UMIs to TCR cDNA. TCRdb re-analysed the 5' RACE reads in MiXCR, keeping a single row per CDR3 protein. The sample records under 200,000 distinct CDR3 sequences, around 10% being singletons. The study's findings and limits: There was a possibility that FACS-sorted repertoires contained abundant clonotypes contaminating from the bulk population. Peaking faster, on day 5 versus 15, the secondary response was nonetheless weaker.

The starting material was CD8+ T cells sorted from PBMCs, obtained 15 days after the yellow fever booster vaccination. This TCR came from a young man who received the YFV17D yellow fever vaccine. V gene TRBV14 combines with J gene TRBJ1-5; no firm D call. This CDR3 reads CASSQGTGSNQPQHF. As DNA, the CDR3 is TGTGCCAGCAGCCAAGGTACTGGGAGCAATCAGCCCCAGCATTTT.